This TCR beta chain was recovered during a study of cytotoxic CD8 clonotypes in ibrutinib-treated CLL. Overall study: Sample averages reached 250,000 or so productive templates and tens of thousands of productive rearrangements.

Germline V gene lookup returns CDR1 SGHTA and CDR2 FQGNSA. This CDR3 has 14 amino acids. V shed 1 base and J shed 3 bases, with 10 bases lying between them. Measured with immunoSEQ multiplex PCR; TCRdb has only the in-frame clones, and not every one. This sample has 110,000 to 150,000 clones, with roughly 80% found just once. Study-wide results and limits: Pretreatment clonality was elevated relative to age-matched healthy donors and paralleled circulating CD8+ T-cell counts.

In its sample, this clone was seen a few times. Its antigen is as yet unknown. This chain connects TRBV7-2 to TRBJ2-7; D remains ambiguous. The sequence came from a human donor with chronic lymphocytic leukemia. The material sequenced was PBMCs, taken after 12 months of ibrutinib treatment. This CDR3 reads CASSLEQTHYEQYF. The CDR3 nucleotides read TGTGCCAGCAGCTTAGAGCAGACCCACTACGAGCAGTACTTC. The whole variable domain, remainder taken from reference TRBV7-2 and TRBJ2-7, is GAGVSQSPSNKVTEKGKDVELRCDPISGHTALYWYRQSLGQGLEFLIYFQGNSAPDKSGLPSDRFSAERTGGSVSTLTIQRTQQEDSAVYLCASSLEQTHYEQYFGPGTRLTVT.